Shown below are 22 T cell receptor beta chains from a single sample sequenced in a study of human T cells and chemical hapten exposure. TCRdb re-analysed the RACE reads in MiXCR, keeping a single row per CDR3 protein. The data contain some 120,000 distinct CDR3 sequences, 9% to 14% of them singletons. Time point defined: patch test 1, 2 weeks after DPC sensitization. Treatment meaning: therapeutic diphenylcyclopropenone sensitization with weekly scalp DPC. The sample consisted of whole blood, taken in connection with sensitization to the hapten diphenylcyclopropenone (DPC). These receptors were taken from a woman aged 45-65 years with alopecia areata. Some clones in this sample may be carry-over from other donors' samples.

The chain recombines TRBV2 with TRBJ2-1; the D gene is possibly TRBD1 (8 bases). There are 14 residues in the CDR3. Trimming stripped 8 bases from V and 1 base from J, with 12 bases between. The V gene's germline CDR1 is SNHLY and CDR2 FYNNEI. The CDR3 spells CASLQGGSYNEQFF. In DNA form, the CDR3 reads TGTGCCAGCCTACAGGGGGGGTCCTACAATGAGCAGTTCTTC.

In its sample, this clonotype was seen many times. The V and J genes are TRBV7-6 and TRBJ1-4, with D unclear. The V end lost 10 bases, the J end lost 0 bases, and 15 bases lay between the germline ends. Germline V gene sequence: CDR1 SGHVS, CDR2 FNYEAQ. CDR3 length: 15 amino acids. The chain's CDR3 is CATSDTTATNEKLFF. Written as DNA, the CDR3 is TGTGCCACCTCAGACACAACCGCAACTAATGAAAAACTGTTTTTT.

This clonotype was counted only a few times. The rearrangement uses TRBV6-5 and TRBJ1-1; the D is unclear. In germline, CDR1 is MNHEY, CDR2 SVGAGI. V gave up 6 bases and J gave up 1 base, with 9 bases separating them. CDR3 length equals 13 residues. CDR3 protein: CASSHESNTEAFF. The DNA of the CDR3 is TGTGCCAGCAGCCACGAGTCGAACACTGAAGCTTTCTTT.

In this sample, this clonotype turned up many times. The chain links TRBV13 to TRBJ2-4, with a tentative D call TRBD1 (6 bases). The CDR3 is 18 residues long. Looked up from germline, CDR1 is PRHDT and CDR2 is FYEKMQ (reference sequence). The V gene lost 5 bases and the J gene lost 1 base, with 21 bases spanning the gap. CDR3 loop: CASSPGQRGYSAKNIQYF. Written as DNA, the CDR3 is TGTGCCAGCAGCCCGGGACAAAGGGGGTACTCGGCCAAAAACATTCAGTACTTC.

The genes are TRBV28 and TRBJ2-7, with TRBD2 matching 13 bases. The CDR3 length is 15 residues. Germline V gene lookup returns CDR1 MDHEN and CDR2 SYDVKM. J lost 6 bases, V lost 2 bases, and 4 bases had no gene match. The CDR3 protein is CASSLGGLAGAEQYF. The CDR3 nucleotides are TGTGCCAGCAGTTTAGGCGGACTAGCGGGAGCCGAGCAGTACTTC.

In its sample, this clonotype was seen many times. The chain couples TRBV24-1 to TRBJ1-5; D is undetermined. This CDR3 has 14 amino acids. Germline V gene data show CDR1 as KGHDR and CDR2 as SFDVKD. Trimming left V 4 bases short and J 10 bases short, with 16 bases between. The CDR3 nucleotides read TGTGCCACCAGTGAAAACGGGGAGCGGGATCCCCAGCATTTT. Protein sequence: CATSENGERDPQHF.

This clonotype came up many times. This chain connects TRBV6-2 or TRBV6-3 to TRBJ2-7; D unresolved. Trimming took off 0 bases at V and 1 base at J, with 1 base between the two ends. The CDR3 covers 12 residues. CDR1 and CDR2 from the germline V gene are MNHEY and SVGEGT. The CDR3 protein is CASSYSSYEQYF. CDR3 nucleotides: TGTGCCAGCAGTTACTCGTCCTACGAGCAGTACTTC.

The V gene is TRBV29-1, the J gene TRBJ2-7, with a tentative D call TRBD2 (5 bases). The CDR3 is 12 amino acids. The V end lost 4 bases, the J end lost 3 bases, and 10 bases lay between the germline ends. Looked up from germline, CDR1 is SQVTM and CDR2 is ANQGSEA. The CDR3 DNA sequence: TGCAGCGTTGCGAGCGGCCTCTACGAGCAGTACTTC. Its translation: CSVASGLYEQYF.

In its sample, this clonotype was seen a few times. This rearrangement joins TRBV10-3 to TRBJ1-1, with a possible D match to TRBD1 (5 bases). The germline V gene encodes CDR1 ENHRY and CDR2 SYGVKD. CDR3 length: 14 amino acids. The germline V and J ends were trimmed by 10 bases and 0 bases, with 15 bases remaining between them. CDR3 amino acids: CATRMRDLNTEAFF. CDR3 coding DNA: TGTGCCACCCGAATGAGGGACCTGAACACTGAAGCTTTCTTT.

This clonotype has a handful of counts. The chain employs TRBV12-3 or TRBV12-4 and TRBJ1-4; 7 bases are a match to TRBD1. The CDR3 loop spans 15 amino acids. V lost 3 bases, J lost 8 bases, and 9 bases stayed unmatched. The CDR3 DNA reads as TGTGCCAGCAGTTTCACCGGGACAGCGTGGGAAAAACTGTTTTTT. Translating it yields CASSFTGTAWEKLFF.

The CDR3 DNA reads TGTGCCAGTAATATGGGGACAACGAACACCGGGGAGCTGTTTTTT. Amino acid sequence: CASNMGTTNTGELFF. The genes are TRBV5-4 and TRBJ2-2, with D maybe TRBD1 (6 bases). The CDR3 has 15 amino acids. Per germline, CDR1 SGHNT and CDR2 YYREEE (reference sequence). The V end lost 8 bases, the J end lost 0 bases, and 14 bases lay between the germline ends.

This clonotype occurred a few times. The CDR3 region has the DNA TGTGCCAGCAGTTTCCGGGACAGGGCAATGCCCCTCCACTTT. It codes for CASSFRDRAMPLHF. The genes are TRBV28 and TRBJ1-6, with 9 bases lining up with TRBD1. The J segment lost 13 bases and the V segment lost 3 bases, leaving 7 bases of the junction unmatched. From germline, CDR1 is MDHEN and CDR2 SYDVKM. The CDR3 has 14 amino acids.

V and J are TRBV2 and TRBJ2-3; 13 nucleotides line up with TRBD2. The CDR3 covers 18 residues. J lost 5 bases, V lost 11 bases, and 19 bases had no gene match. Germline values: CDR1 SNHLY, CDR2 FYNNEI. CDR3: CAGTIYPGLAGVGDTQYF. In DNA form, the CDR3 reads TGTGCCGGCACCATCTACCCTGGACTAGCGGGAGTCGGAGATACGCAGTATTTT.

This clonotype showed up many times. This chain links TRBV27 with TRBJ2-3, with 7 bases that match TRBD2. Losses at the gene ends were 5 bases for V and 2 bases for J; bases not matched to a gene: 7. This CDR3 has 15 amino acids. Germline lookup yields CDR1 MNHEY and CDR2 SMNVEV (reference sequence). The DNA for the CDR3 is TGTGCCAGCAGTGGGGTAGCGGGTCTCACAGATACGCAGTATTTT. Encoded protein: CASSGVAGLTDTQYF.

There are many counts of this clonotype. V gene TRBV7-9 combines with J gene TRBJ1-1; D gene unclear. The CDR3 is 15 residues long. Germline V gives CDR1 SEHNR, CDR2 FQNEAQ (reference sequence). The germline V and J ends were trimmed by 5 bases and 1 base, with 14 bases remaining between them. CDR3 amino acids: CASSPPGAENTEAFF. CDR3 DNA sequence: TGTGCCAGCAGCCCCCCAGGAGCCGAGAACACTGAAGCTTTCTTT.

The J gene is TRBJ2-7, the V gene TRBV7-2; TRBD2 might be the D (5 bases). Germline values: CDR1 SGHTA, CDR2 FQGNSA. The CDR3 length is 13 residues. Trimming took off 1 base at V and 5 bases at J, with 9 bases between the two ends. CDR3 in amino acids: CASSLVRVNEQYF. As DNA, the CDR3 is TGTGCCAGCAGCTTAGTGAGGGTGAACGAGCAGTACTTC.

This clonotype was counted many times. V is TRBV9 and J is TRBJ2-1; D might be TRBD1 or TRBD2, each matching 5 bases. Trimming took 4 bases from V and 0 from J, leaving 11 bases between them. CDR1 and CDR2 (germline): SGDLS, YYNGEE. This CDR3 has 15 residues. The CDR3 loop reads CASSPWGSSYNEQFF. The CDR3 DNA is TGTGCCAGCAGCCCATGGGGGAGCTCCTACAATGAGCAGTTCTTC.

The chain is built from TRBV28 and TRBJ1-1, with unresolved D. Germline V gives CDR1 MDHEN, CDR2 SYDVKM. The ends were cut back, 5 bases at V and 6 bases at J, with 16 bases in the middle. The CDR3 consists of 14 residues. The CDR3 DNA reads as TGTGCCAGCAGTACCCCGGGGAGGTTCCCTGAAGCTTTCTTT. This gives the protein CASSTPGRFPEAFF.

The sample holds a few counts of this clonotype. The rearrangement uses TRBV5-6 and TRBJ2-5; D might be TRBD1 (6 bases). Trimming took 4 bases from V and 4 from J, leaving 14 bases between them. The germline gives CDR1 SGHDT, CDR2 YYEEEE. The CDR3 covers 14 residues. CDR3 coding DNA: TGTGCCAGCAGCCGTTCCGGGACACTAGAGACCCAGTACTTC. Translating gives CASSRSGTLETQYF.

This clonotype was picked up many times. The chain employs TRBV4-1 and TRBJ1-2; the match to TRBD1 covers 7 bases. Germline lookup yields CDR1 MGHRA and CDR2 YSYEKL. V was clipped by 1 base and J by 5 bases; unmatched bases: 4. CDR3 size: 14 residues. The CDR3 region has the DNA TGCGCCAGCAGCCAAGTTGGGACAGAGTATGGCTACACCTTC. It is translated as CASSQVGTEYGYTF.

This clonotype was seen a few times. The chain combines TRBV10-2 with TRBJ1-2, with 9 bases identical to TRBD1. CDR1 and CDR2 from the germline V gene are WSHSY and SAAADI. The CDR3 loop spans 16 amino acids. Trimming cost V 1 base and J 4 bases; bases outside gene matches: 7. Here the CDR3 DNA reads TGCGCCAGCAGTGAGTTAGGGACAGGGTATGGCTATGGCTACACCTTC. It is translated as CASSELGTGYGYGYTF.

This clonotype was detected only a few times. V gene TRBV3-1 combines with J gene TRBJ1-4; D ambiguous. The V gene lost 4 bases and the J gene lost 5 bases, with 5 bases spanning the gap. Germline V lookup: CDR1 LGHDT, CDR2 YNNKEL (reference sequence). The length of the CDR3 is 12 residues. The CDR3 nucleotides read TGTGCCAGCAGCCGGGGAAATGAAAAACTGTTTTTT. Translating it yields CASSRGNEKLFF.